A single sample gave rise to the 14 T cell receptor beta chains below, sequenced in a study of post-analysis software for immune sequencing data. Unique molecular identifiers were built into the TCR beta cDNA libraries. TCRdb ran MiXCR on the PCR reads and lists one entry per CDR3 protein. The sample lists roughly 700,000 distinct CDR3 sequences; approximately 30% were seen once. These receptors have no identified antigens. Regarding the study as a whole: Comparison of patients with controls showed five TRBV segments more frequent in patients, TRBV5-6, TRBV5-1 and TRBV20-1 among them.

Sequenced input: blood. Receptors were obtained from a girl aged 10 to 17 with multiple sclerosis.

As concerns this clonotype: The conserved phenylalanine or tryptophan is not found at the CDR3 terminus, so this likely reflects a read error. The chain is built from TRBV5-1 and TRBJ2-1; D is perhaps TRBD1 or TRBD2 (5 bases each). Germline values: CDR1 SGHRS, CDR2 YFSETQ. The CDR3 has 14 residues. V shed 5 bases and J shed 8 bases, with 17 bases lying between them. CDR3 region: CASRYRDPGHEQFV. For the CDR3, the DNA is TGCGCCAGCAGGTACCGGGACCCGGGGCATGAGCAGTTCGTC.

This clonotype was counted ten times or more. The chain is built from TRBV29-1 and TRBJ2-7; 9 positions agree with TRBD2. CDR3 length equals 12 residues. CDR1 and CDR2 (germline): SQVTM, ANQGSEA. The V gene end was trimmed by 4 bases and the J gene end by 5 bases; junction bases not matched to a gene: 3. Here the CDR3 DNA reads TGCAGCGTTGGTAAGCGGGAGGACGAGCAGTACTTC. Residues: CSVGKREDEQYF.

The table lists this clonotype with a few counts. V usage is TRBV20-1 and J usage is TRBJ1-4; no definite D call. Trimming took 5 bases from V and 8 from J, leaving 9 bases between them. The germline V gene has CDR1 DFQATT and CDR2 SNEGSKA (reference sequence). The CDR3 runs to 11 residues. CDR3 DNA sequence: TGCAGTGCTGAATACGTCGAAAAACTGTTTTTT. This encodes CSAEYVEKLFF.

This clonotype has just a few counts. The gene calls are TRBV24-1 and TRBJ2-5, with D perhaps matching TRBD1 (6 bases). CDR1 is KGHDR and CDR2 is SFDVKD in the germline V gene. Trimming stripped 2 bases from V and 7 bases from J, with 19 bases between. CDR3 size: 16 residues. CDR3 region: CATSDSKTGVVGTQYF. CDR3 sequence (DNA): TGTGCCACCAGTGATTCGAAGACAGGCGTCGTAGGGACCCAGTACTTC.

This clonotype was observed a few times. The chain uses TRBV20-1 and TRBJ2-6, with unresolved D. The V gene lost 6 bases and the J gene lost 0 bases, with 9 bases spanning the gap. The CDR3 is made up of 14 amino acids. Germline assignment: CDR1 DFQATT and CDR2 SNEGSKA (reference sequence). The CDR3 nucleotides read TGCAGTGCCCCGGAGTCCTCTGGGGCCAACGTCCTGACTTTC. Translated: CSAPESSGANVLTF.

A few counts support this clonotype. The J gene is TRBJ1-6, the V gene TRBV7-8; D is ambiguous. CDR1 and CDR2 from the germline V gene are SGHVS and FQNEAQ. V was shortened by 1 base and J by 4 bases, with 11 bases between the two germline ends. The CDR3 sequence is 16 residues long. CDR3 loop: CASSLDPRSYNSPLHF. CDR3 DNA: TGTGCCAGCAGCTTAGATCCCAGATCTTATAATTCACCCCTCCACTTT.

The chain joins TRBV6-2 or TRBV6-3 to TRBJ1-1; no firm D call. The V end lost 0 bases, the J end lost 11 bases, and 10 bases lay between the germline ends. The CDR3 totals 12 residues. Germline V gene lookup returns CDR1 MNHEY and CDR2 SVGEGT. CDR3 bases: TGTGCCAGCAGTTACTCGGGAAGGGAGGCTTTCTTT. It codes for CASSYSGREAFF.

This clonotype has a count of ten or more. The chain links TRBV18 to TRBJ2-6; D call uncertain. Per germline, CDR1 KGHSH and CDR2 LQKENI. Trimming stripped 2 bases from V and 0 bases from J, with 5 bases between. The CDR3 has 15 amino acids. The CDR3 here is CASSPLNSGANVLTF. In DNA, the CDR3 is TGTGCCAGCTCACCATTGAACTCTGGGGCCAACGTCCTGACTTTC.

This clonotype has only a few counts. The genes are TRBV5-1 and TRBJ2-3; no clear D gene. Germline CDR1 SGHRS, CDR2 YFSETQ. The V gene lost 3 bases and the J gene lost 6 bases, with 11 bases spanning the gap. The CDR3 covers 13 residues. CDR3 bases: TGCGCCAGCAGCTCCCGGTATGGGGATACGCAGTATTTT. Translating it yields CASSSRYGDTQYF.

This clonotype was counted a few times. The chain is built from TRBV3-1 and TRBJ2-1; D possibly corresponds to TRBD2 (6 bases). Germline V gene sequence: CDR1 LGHDT, CDR2 YNNKEL (reference sequence). Trimming stripped 3 bases from V and 9 bases from J, with 15 bases between. CDR3 length: 14 residues. CDR3 nucleotide sequence: TGTGCCAGCAGCCAGGTCCAGCGGGTGGGTGAGCAGTTCTTC. Translated: CASSQVQRVGEQFF.

This clonotype has ten or more counts. This rearrangement joins TRBV5-1 to TRBJ2-1; 8 bases agree with TRBD1. V lost 0 bases, J lost 4 bases, and 0 bases stayed unmatched. CDR3 length: 14 amino acids. From germline, CDR1 is SGHRS and CDR2 YFSETQ. CDR3 in DNA: TGCGCCAGCAGCTTGGGGACAGGGTACAATGAGCAGTTCTTC. This translates into CASSLGTGYNEQFF.

The gene calls are TRBV10-3 and TRBJ2-5, with a tentative D call TRBD1 (6 bases). Germline lookup yields CDR1 ENHRY and CDR2 SYGVKD. The CDR3 contains 11 residues. Deletions cut 11 bases from V and 4 bases from J, with 11 bases between. CDR3 in DNA: TGTGCCGTGGGCAGGGGAGAGACCCAGTACTTC. This gives the protein CAVGRGETQYF.

This clonotype was seen a handful of times. The chain uses TRBV10-3 and TRBJ1-2, with 7 bases lining up with TRBD1. V lost 4 bases, J lost 6 bases, and 5 bases stayed unmatched. From germline, CDR1 is ENHRY and CDR2 SYGVKD. The CDR3 has 13 amino acids. CDR3 sequence: CAISGSGQHGYTF. The CDR3 nucleotides read TGTGCCATCAGTGGATCGGGACAGCATGGCTACACCTTC.

This clonotype came up many times. V usage is TRBV5-1 and J usage is TRBJ2-7; 13 bases map to TRBD2. This CDR3 is 14 amino acids long. The germline V gene encodes CDR1 SGHRS and CDR2 YFSETQ. The junction had 4 bases not matched to a gene; V was cut back by 4 bases and J by 6 bases. The CDR3 sequence is CASSAGTSGTEQYF. CDR3 bases: TGCGCCAGCAGCGCCGGGACTAGCGGGACCGAGCAGTACTTC. Drawing the rest from reference TRBV5-1 and TRBJ2-7, the complete variable domain is KAGVTQTPRYLIKTRGQQVTLSCSPISGHRSVSWYQQTPGQGLQFLFEYFSETQRNKGNFPGRFSGRQFSNSRSEMNVSTLELGDSALYLCASSAGTSGTEQYFGPGTRLTVT.